A single T cell receptor beta chain is shown here with its context. The trim removed 8 bases at V and 4 bases at J, leaving 8 bases unmatched. Germline V lookup: CDR1 SGHAT, CDR2 FQNNGV. The CDR3 extends over 14 amino acids. These data come from a study of blood T cell repertoires in COVID-19. Study-wide background: The United States, Italy and Spain provided the acute and convalescent COVID-19 samples.

The assay was immunoSEQ multiplex PCR, and TCRdb's table has in-frame clones only and misses some. The sample includes some 38,000 clones, roughly nine tenths seen only once; the top ten take about 2.2%. The sequenced sample was peripheral blood. This receptor was taken from a man over 45 with active COVID-19. This sequence joins TRBV11-2 and TRBJ1-1; TRBD1 matches at 9 bases. As DNA, the CDR3 is TGTGCCAGCGTCCTTGGGGACAGGGTCACTGAAGCTTTCTTT. Amino acids: CASVLGDRVTEAFF.